This T cell receptor (beta chain) was sequenced for a study of blood T cell repertoires in COVID-19. Sequenced by immunoSEQ multiplex PCR; TCRdb stores in-frame clones only, minus some. The sample contains approximately 89,000 clones, approximately 84% of which appear only once. This CDR3 is built from 13 residues. With 1 base removed from V and 10 bases from J, the gap between germline ends came to 13 bases. In germline, CDR1 is SGHVS, CDR2 FQNEAQ. This sequence originates from a man between 65 and 80 years old with COVID-19, enrolled during active disease. The sequenced sample consisted of peripheral blood. V usage is TRBV7-8 and J usage is TRBJ1-1; possible D gene TRBD1, 6 bases. CDR3 region: CASSLVWDTGAFF. DNA for the CDR3: TGTGCCAGCAGCTTAGTCTGGGACACGGGAGCTTTCTTT.